A selection of T cell receptor beta chains follows, all from one sample in a study of cytomegalovirus exposure and HLA in healthy donors. Profiled with immunoSEQ multiplex PCR; TCRdb holds only in-frame clones, not every one. Here the sample spans under 120,000 clones, roughly 80% being singletons. Source material: PBMCs. These receptors came from a female donor in good health and CMV-seropositive. Both conserved end residues are part of each CDR3. Each record gives: CDR3 DNA, CDR3 protein, V gene, J gene, D gene, clone size. The D gene is left open where the match is weak. Size tells how often a clone was seen (once, few, many) or the class of an expanded clone, and some rows leave it out.

CDR3nt: TGTGCCAGCAGCGCCGGGGAGGGCTCACAGACCCAGTACTTC
CDR3aa: CASSAGEGSQTQYF
v_gene: TRBV9
j_gene: TRBJ2-5
d_gene: TRBD2
abundance: -

CDR3nt: TGTGCCAGTAGTATATGGCAGGGCTTGGACTACGAGCAGTACTTC
CDR3aa: CASSIWQGLDYEQYF
v_gene: TRBV19
j_gene: TRBJ2-7
d_gene: -
abundance: -

CDR3nt: TGTGCCAGTAGTTCCCTAGCGGGAGGATTCGCAGATACGCAGTATTTT
CDR3aa: CASSSLAGGFADTQYF
v_gene: TRBV19
j_gene: TRBJ2-3
d_gene: TRBD2
abundance: -

CDR3nt: TGCAGCGTTGGCGGGACGGGGCCGGGGCAGTACTTC
CDR3aa: CSVGGTGPGQYF
v_gene: TRBV29-1
j_gene: TRBJ2-7
d_gene: -
abundance: few

CDR3nt: TGTGCCAGCAGCTTGGGTACGGGTCTGAACACTGAAGCTTTCTTT
CDR3aa: CASSLGTGLNTEAFF
v_gene: TRBV5-5
j_gene: TRBJ1-1
d_gene: -
abundance: -

CDR3nt: TGCGCCAGCAGCCAACTTAAGGGGGTCTTCACCGGGGAGCTGTTTTTT
CDR3aa: CASSQLKGVFTGELFF
v_gene: TRBV4-3
j_gene: TRBJ2-2
d_gene: -
abundance: -

CDR3nt: TGTGCCAGCAGCTTATCGGGACAGGGTAGTACTGAAGCTTTCTTT
CDR3aa: CASSLSGQGSTEAFF
v_gene: TRBV7-6
j_gene: TRBJ1-1
d_gene: TRBD1
abundance: -

CDR3nt: TGTGCCTGGAGAAAAGGGGCCAACACCGGGGAGCTGTTTTTT
CDR3aa: CAWRKGANTGELFF
v_gene: TRBV30
j_gene: TRBJ2-2
d_gene: -
abundance: -

CDR3nt: TGTGCCAGCAGGTCGGGACTAGCGGGTCGCAATGAGCAGTTCTTC
CDR3aa: CASRSGLAGRNEQFF
v_gene: TRBV27
j_gene: TRBJ2-1
d_gene: TRBD2
abundance: -

CDR3nt: TGCGCCAGCAGCTTGGGAGACAGAGGAGAGAAAAAACTGTTTTTT
CDR3aa: CASSLGDRGEKKLFF
v_gene: TRBV5-1
j_gene: TRBJ1-4
d_gene: -
abundance: once

CDR3nt: TGTGCCAGCAGCAAGGGACTAGCGGGAGGGTCAGATACGCAGTATTTT
CDR3aa: CASSKGLAGGSDTQYF
v_gene: TRBV28
j_gene: TRBJ2-3
d_gene: TRBD2
abundance: -

CDR3nt: TGTGCCAGCAGCCTCCGACAGGGGGAGGGCACCGGGGAGCTGTTTTTT
CDR3aa: CASSLRQGEGTGELFF
v_gene: TRBV7-3
j_gene: TRBJ2-2
d_gene: TRBD1
abundance: once

CDR3nt: TGCGCCAGCAGTCGGGGACAGGGGCGCGCCGGGGAGCTGTTTTTT
CDR3aa: CASSRGQGRAGELFF
v_gene: TRBV4-1
j_gene: TRBJ2-2
d_gene: TRBD1
abundance: once

CDR3nt: TGTGCCAGCAGTTACTCGTCAGGGGGCATTGAGCAGTTCTTC
CDR3aa: CASSYSSGGIEQFF
v_gene: TRBV6-6
j_gene: TRBJ2-1
d_gene: TRBD1
abundance: -

CDR3nt: TGTGCCAGCTCGTGGGGGGTCGGGGAGCCCCAGCATTTT
CDR3aa: CASSWGVGEPQHF
v_gene: TRBV18
j_gene: TRBJ1-5
d_gene: -
abundance: once

CDR3nt: TGTGCCAGCAGTTACGAGCCTAGCGGGGCCAGGGAGCAGTTCTTC
CDR3aa: CASSYEPSGAREQFF
v_gene: TRBV6-5
j_gene: TRBJ2-1
d_gene: TRBD2
abundance: -

CDR3nt: TGCGCCAGCAGCTTTTCCGGCAGGGGAAACTCACCCCTCCACTTT
CDR3aa: CASSFSGRGNSPLHF
v_gene: TRBV5-1
j_gene: TRBJ1-6
d_gene: -
abundance: -

CDR3nt: TGTGCCAGCAGCTTTCAGGGGATGCCTGGAAACACCATATATTTT
CDR3aa: CASSFQGMPGNTIYF
v_gene: TRBV5-6
j_gene: TRBJ1-3
d_gene: -
abundance: -

CDR3nt: TGTGCCAGCTCACCCCCCCCAGCGGGGGAGACCCAGTACTTC
CDR3aa: CASSPPPAGETQYF
v_gene: TRBV18
j_gene: TRBJ2-5
d_gene: TRBD2
abundance: -

CDR3nt: TGTGCCAGCTCACCGGTACGGAGAAACACTGAAGCTTTCTTT
CDR3aa: CASSPVRRNTEAFF
v_gene: TRBV18
j_gene: TRBJ1-1
d_gene: -
abundance: -

CDR3nt: TGCGCCAGCAGCCAAGATAGCGGGTCGACCGGGGAGCTGTTTTTT
CDR3aa: CASSQDSGSTGELFF
v_gene: TRBV4-3
j_gene: TRBJ2-2
d_gene: TRBD2
abundance: -

CDR3nt: TGTGCCAGCACCACCTACGAGCAGTACTTC
CDR3aa: CASTTYEQYF
v_gene: TRBV7-6
j_gene: TRBJ2-7
d_gene: -
abundance: -

CDR3nt: TGTGCCAGCAGTAGGGCTAGCGGGGGCAAAGAGACCCAGTACTTC
CDR3aa: CASSRASGGKETQYF
v_gene: TRBV2
j_gene: TRBJ2-5
d_gene: TRBD2
abundance: -

CDR3nt: TGTGCCTGGAGAAGCCGTTACGAGCAGTACTTC
CDR3aa: CAWRSRYEQYF
v_gene: TRBV30
j_gene: TRBJ2-7
d_gene: -
abundance: -

CDR3nt: TGTGCCAGTAAGGCCAGGGAATTTTTCAATCAGCCCCAGCATTTT
CDR3aa: CASKAREFFNQPQHF
v_gene: TRBV19
j_gene: TRBJ1-5
d_gene: -
abundance: -

CDR3nt: TGTGCCAGCAGTGAAAGGGGACAGGTCTATGGCTACACCTTC
CDR3aa: CASSERGQVYGYTF
v_gene: TRBV6-1
j_gene: TRBJ1-2
d_gene: TRBD1
abundance: -